Following are 31 T cell receptor beta chains from one sample sequenced in a study of shared clonotypes between healthy human individuals. The assay was immunoSEQ multiplex PCR, and TCRdb's table has in-frame clones only and misses some. The sample holds roughly 1 million clones, approximately 80% seen once. Sequenced input: memory CD4+ T cells from PBMCs. Documented subset: CD45RA-negative fraction. These receptors were obtained from a man aged 18 to 30 in good health. Some clones in this sample may be carry-over from other donors' samples.

The gene calls are TRBV5-1 and TRBJ2-5, with D possibly matching TRBD2 (6 bases). The germline V gene has CDR1 SGHRS and CDR2 YFSETQ. Trimming cost V 5 bases and J 4 bases, with 15 bases left between them. The CDR3 spans 14 residues. CDR3 amino acids: CASRLSVGGETQYF. The CDR3 coding sequence is TGCGCCAGCAGGCTCTCAGTGGGGGGAGAGACCCAGTACTTC.

The V and J genes are TRBV19 and TRBJ1-2, with a weak D call TRBD1 (5 bases). The CDR3 is 12 residues long. V was clipped by 2 bases and J by 8 bases, with 9 bases between them. Per germline, CDR1 LNHDA and CDR2 SQIVND (reference sequence). Written as DNA, the CDR3 is TGTGCCAGTAGTATACGAGGGGAAGGCTACACCTTC. It yields the protein CASSIRGEGYTF.

About this clone: The sample contains more than one DNA sequence encoding this CDR3. The rearrangement uses TRBV7-3 and TRBJ2-2; 7 bases fit TRBD2. Germline V gene data show CDR1 as SGHTA and CDR2 as FQGTGA. The CDR3 has 16 amino acids. J lost 0 bases, V lost 5 bases, and 6 bases had no gene match. CDR3 amino acids: CASSLGGTANTGELFF. CDR3 DNA: TGTGCCAGCAGCCTCGGGGGGACGGCGAACACCGGGGAGCTGTTTTTT. The full variable domain, rest sourced from reference TRBV7-3 and TRBJ2-2, is GAGVSQTPSNKVTEKGKYVELRCDPISGHTALYWYRQSLGQGPEFLIYFQGTGAADDSGLPNDRFFAVRPEGSVSTLKIQRTERGDSAVYLCASSLGGTANTGELFFGEGSRLTVL.

The gene calls are TRBV13 and TRBJ2-1; a possible D gene is TRBD1 (5 bases). V shed 8 bases and J shed 0 bases, with 14 bases lying between them. CDR1 and CDR2 (germline): PRHDT, FYEKMQ (reference sequence). The CDR3 covers 15 residues. The CDR3 DNA sequence: TGTGCCAGCGCTCTTGACAGAGGCTCCTACAATGAGCAGTTCTTC. Translation: CASALDRGSYNEQFF.

J is TRBJ1-4 and V is TRBV29-1; 7 bases agree with TRBD1. Germline CDR1 SQVTM, CDR2 ANQGSEA. The CDR3 runs to 15 residues. V dropped 6 bases and J dropped 4; count of bases not matched to a gene: 11. The CDR3 spells CSVGQPSAYNEKLFF. CDR3 DNA sequence: TGCAGCGTGGGACAGCCGAGCGCGTATAATGAAAAACTGTTTTTT.

This clone was detected many times. The same CDR3 arises from other DNA sequences in this sample as well. This chain uses TRBV27 with TRBJ1-2; TRBD1 matches 8 bases. CDR3 length: 14 residues. Germline loops: CDR1 MNHEY, CDR2 SMNVEV (reference sequence). The V segment lost 5 bases and the J segment 4 bases; nucleotides outside the gene matches: 6. CDR3 sequence reads: CASSPTGAGYGYTF. In nucleotides, the CDR3 is TGTGCCAGCAGTCCGACAGGGGCAGGCTATGGCTACACCTTC.

The chain links TRBV7-2 to TRBJ1-5; D call uncertain. CDR3 length: 17 residues. The germline V and J ends were trimmed by 1 base and 0 bases, with 13 bases remaining between them. Per the germline V gene, CDR1 is SGHTA and CDR2 is FQGNSA. The CDR3 DNA reads as TGTGCCAGCAGCTTAGGGGGAGCCACAGCTAGCAATCAGCCCCAGCATTTT. It specifies CASSLGGATASNQPQHF.

The V and J genes are TRBV7-8 and TRBJ2-3; D is ambiguous. V lost 5 bases to trimming and J lost 2 bases, with 11 bases between them. The CDR3 has 14 amino acids. Germline CDR1 SGHVS, CDR2 FQNEAQ. The CDR3, as DNA: TGTGCCAGCAGCCCTTTGGGAATCACAGATACGCAGTATTTT. Protein sequence: CASSPLGITDTQYF.

The V gene is TRBV28, the J gene TRBJ2-5, with D perhaps given as TRBD1 or TRBD2 (5 bases each). The CDR3 spans 16 residues. Germline V lookup: CDR1 MDHEN, CDR2 SYDVKM. V was cut by 1 base and J by 4 bases, with 16 bases left in between. The CDR3 is CASSLLALGGLETQYF. For the CDR3, the DNA is TGTGCCAGCAGTTTATTGGCTCTTGGGGGTTTAGAGACCCAGTACTTC.

There are a few counts of this clone. CDR3 in amino acids: CASSLERQKQYF. The CDR3 bases are TGTGCCAGCAGCTTGGAGCGGCAGAAGCAGTACTTC. The chain employs TRBV5-6 and TRBJ2-7; possible D gene TRBD2, 5 bases. Germline CDR1 is SGHDT and CDR2 is YYEEEE. The CDR3 spans 12 residues. The germline V and J ends were trimmed by 0 bases and 8 bases, with 9 bases remaining between them.

The J gene is TRBJ2-1, the V gene TRBV11-2, with D maybe TRBD2 (6 bases). Germline CDR1 reads SGHAT; CDR2 reads FQNNGV. CDR3 size: 15 residues. Trimming removed 2 bases from V and 7 bases from J, with 15 bases in between. CDR3 loop: CASSLFGSGVNEQFF. DNA for the CDR3: TGTGCCAGCAGCTTATTTGGGTCGGGAGTGAATGAGCAGTTCTTC.

This clone was seen only a few times. The chain has TRBV7-8 and TRBJ2-1; tentatively, D is TRBD1 (5 bases). The length of the CDR3 is 12 residues. V lost 0 bases to trimming and J lost 11 bases, with 8 bases between them. Germline CDR1 SGHVS, CDR2 FQNEAQ. The CDR3 DNA is TGTGCCAGCAGCTTAGCGGACACTCAGCAGTTCTTC. It encodes CASSLADTQQFF.

The rearrangement uses TRBV2 and TRBJ2-1; tentative D call: TRBD2 (6 bases). The germline gives CDR1 SNHLY, CDR2 FYNNEI. The CDR3 spans 10 residues. V shed 10 bases and J shed 6 bases, with 7 bases lying between them. The CDR3 nucleotides are TGTGCCACCGGGGGCAATGAGCAGTTCTTC. Its translation is CATGGNEQFF.

This clone occurred a few times. At one end, the junction sequence differs from germline, possibly due to a read error. The chain uses TRBV7-3 and TRBJ2-7; unclear D gene. Germline V gene sequence: CDR1 SGHTA, CDR2 FQGTGA. The CDR3 is 11 residues long. In DNA, the CDR3 is TGTGCCAGCAGCCTTCAGGCTTCTCAACACTTC. Encoded protein: CASSLQASQHF.

The chain couples TRBV28 to TRBJ2-3; the D is unclear. CDR1 is MDHEN, CDR2 SYDVKM, per germline. The germline V and J ends were trimmed by 2 bases and 0 bases, with 12 bases remaining between them. This CDR3 spans 16 amino acids. In nucleotides, the CDR3 is TGTGCCAGCAGTTTAGTCCTCCATACTAGCACAGATACGCAGTATTTT. Translating gives CASSLVLHTSTDTQYF.

This clone was seen a single time. This chain connects TRBV30 to TRBJ2-2; TRBD2 matches at 9 bases. The length of the CDR3 is 20 residues. The germline CDR1 and CDR2 sequences are GTSNPN and SVGIG (reference sequence). V lost 0 bases, J lost 6 bases, and 20 bases stayed unmatched. The CDR3 region is CAWSVRGTLAGVRRSGELFF. In DNA form, the CDR3 reads TGTGCCTGGAGTGTACGGGGGACGTTAGCGGGAGTACGAAGGTCCGGGGAGCTGTTTTTT.

The rearrangement uses TRBV4-2 and TRBJ2-7, with D perhaps matching TRBD1 or TRBD2 (5 bases each). This CDR3 is built from 15 residues. V was pared by 0 bases and J by 5 bases, with 14 bases between. Germline V gene data show CDR1 as LGHNA and CDR2 as YNFKEQ. The chain's CDR3 is CASSQDLTGQDEQYF. The CDR3 DNA sequence: TGTGCCAGCAGCCAAGATCTGACGGGGCAGGACGAGCAGTACTTC.

V and J are TRBV9 and TRBJ2-2; maybe TRBD2 (6 bases). The CDR3 runs 16 residues. V was clipped by 3 bases and J by 4 bases, with 16 bases between them. Germline CDR1 is SGDLS and CDR2 is YYNGEE. The CDR3 here is CASSGYGRRGTGELFF. In DNA, the CDR3 is TGTGCCAGCAGCGGTTACGGGAGACGAGGCACCGGGGAGCTGTTTTTT. The whole variable domain, filled in from reference TRBV9 and TRBJ2-2, reads DSGVTQTPKHLITATGQRVTLRCSPRSGDLSVYWYQQSLDQGLQFLIQYYNGEERAKGNILERFSAQQFPDLHSELNLSSLELGDSALYFCASSGYGRRGTGELFFGEGSRLTVL.

In this sample, this clone turned up a few times. This chain links TRBV9 with TRBJ2-2, with 7 positions matching TRBD1. V was clipped by 3 bases and J by 6 bases; unmatched bases: 8. Germline V gives CDR1 SGDLS, CDR2 YYNGEE. The CDR3 is 15 residues long. The CDR3 spells CASSAGQIMAGELFF. The CDR3 nucleotides read TGTGCCAGCAGCGCGGGACAGATTATGGCCGGGGAGCTGTTTTTT.

The chain links TRBV15 to TRBJ1-4; 7 bases map to TRBD1. Unmatched junction bases numbered 15, after V lost 1 base and J lost 10 bases. Per germline, CDR1 LNHNV and CDR2 YYDKDF (reference sequence). This CDR3 is 17 amino acids long. The CDR3 DNA follows: TGTGCCACCAGCAGAGGGGGGGACAGTCGGGATGGAAGAAAACTGTTTTTT. Its translation is CATSRGGDSRDGRKLFF.

This clone appeared once. The chain has TRBV6-5 and TRBJ2-7; weak D call: TRBD1 (5 bases). Trimming took 0 bases from V and 4 from J, leaving 13 bases between them. The V gene's germline CDR1 is MNHEY and CDR2 SVGAGI. This CDR3 region has 15 residues. The CDR3 spells CASSYSRQGKYEQYF. In nucleotides, the CDR3 is TGTGCCAGCAGTTACTCGAGGCAGGGCAAGTACGAGCAGTACTTC.

In its sample, this clone was seen a few times. V and J are TRBV30 and TRBJ1-5; the D gene is possibly TRBD1 (6 bases). V was cut by 5 bases and J by 3 bases, with 11 bases left in between. Germline CDR1 reads GTSNPN; CDR2 reads SVGIG (reference sequence). The CDR3 is 13 amino acids. The DNA for the CDR3 is TGTGCCTGGGGGCAGGGACACAATCAGCCCCAGCATTTT. It codes for CAWGQGHNQPQHF.

The genes are TRBV7-2 and TRBJ2-7; D is undetermined. V gave up 4 bases and J gave up 7 bases, with 17 bases separating them. Germline V gene data show CDR1 as SGHTA and CDR2 as FQGNSA. There are 14 residues in the CDR3. This CDR3 is CASSWTPGDGEQYF. In DNA form, the CDR3 reads TGTGCCAGCAGCTGGACCCCTGGGGATGGGGAGCAGTACTTC.

A few counts support this clone. The chain recombines TRBV18 with TRBJ2-1, with no clear D. Germline V gene sequence: CDR1 KGHSH, CDR2 LQKENI. The CDR3 extends over 13 amino acids. Deletions cut 2 bases from V and 4 bases from J, with 6 bases between. The CDR3 nucleotides are TGTGCCAGCTCACCAGCGGTGTACAATGAGCAGTTCTTC. Its protein product is CASSPAVYNEQFF.

V is TRBV11-2 and J is TRBJ2-3; 11 nucleotides align to TRBD1. V shed 5 bases, J shed 5 bases, and the junction held 3 bases outside the gene matches. The germline V gene encodes CDR1 SGHAT and CDR2 FQNNGV. This CDR3 comprises 14 residues. CDR3 in DNA: TGTGCCAGCAGCGCGGGACAGGGGGGAGATACGCAGTATTTT. The encoded protein is CASSAGQGGDTQYF.

This chain connects TRBV4-1 to TRBJ1-1; D is possibly TRBD1 (6 bases). Germline CDR1 is MGHRA and CDR2 is YSYEKL. The V end was cut by 0 bases, the J end by 5 bases, with 19 bases between. The CDR3 covers 17 residues. This CDR3 is CASSQEGQPRRGTEAFF. CDR3 sequence (DNA): TGCGCCAGCAGCCAAGAAGGACAACCCAGAAGGGGGACTGAAGCTTTCTTT.

In its sample, this clone was seen many times. This chain connects TRBV5-1 to TRBJ2-1, with a weak D call TRBD2 (7 bases). The germline CDR1 and CDR2 sequences are SGHRS and YFSETQ. The CDR3 spans 13 residues. Trimming stripped 5 bases from V and 7 bases from J, with 13 bases between. In DNA, the CDR3 is TGCGCCAGCAGTTTAGGGGGGGAAAATGAGCAGTTCTTC. Amino acid sequence: CASSLGGENEQFF.

This clone was seen a handful of times. The chain combines TRBV11-2 with TRBJ2-3; 8 bases are shared with TRBD2. The CDR3 contains 15 residues. Looked up from germline, CDR1 is SGHAT and CDR2 is FQNNGV. V shed 0 bases, J shed 5 bases, and the junction held 4 bases outside the gene matches. Here the CDR3 reads CASSLDSLAGDTQYF. The CDR3 DNA is TGTGCCAGCAGCTTAGATAGCCTAGCGGGAGATACGCAGTATTTT.

V is TRBV10-3 and J is TRBJ2-4; 7 nucleotides match TRBD1. The J segment lost 3 bases and the V segment lost 4 bases, leaving 6 bases of the junction unmatched. From germline, CDR1 is ENHRY and CDR2 SYGVKD. The CDR3 is 15 amino acids. The CDR3 nucleotides read TGTGCCATCAGTGCAGGGGGAAATGGCAAAAACATTCAGTACTTC. Translation: CAISAGGNGKNIQYF.

The chain has TRBV5-1 and TRBJ2-2; D unclear. Germline CDR1 is SGHRS and CDR2 is YFSETQ. Trimming took off 1 base at V and 8 bases at J, with 6 bases between the two ends. The CDR3 contains 12 residues. The CDR3 is CASSLMEGELFF. The CDR3 DNA follows: TGCGCCAGCAGCTTGATGGAGGGGGAGCTGTTTTTT.

This chain connects TRBV5-4 to TRBJ2-3, with TRBD2 as a possible D gene (5 bases). Trimming pared 1 base from V and 3 bases from J, leaving 12 bases between. Looked up from germline, CDR1 is SGHNT and CDR2 is YYREEE (reference sequence). The CDR3 has 15 residues. The CDR3 spells CASSLRSRVTDTQYF. CDR3 bases: TGTGCCAGCAGCTTGAGATCGCGGGTAACAGATACGCAGTATTTT.